The T cell receptor beta chain described here comes from a study of cytomegalovirus exposure and HLA in healthy donors. About the research overall: Caucasian-associated ancestry cluster membership applied to about four fifths of about 370 genotyped donors.

The CDR3 has 14 amino acids. V lost 3 bases and J lost 2, with 11 bases in between. Germline CDR1 is SGHDT and CDR2 is YYEEEE. Primers included in the PCR were 60 Vbeta and 13 Jbeta primers. Sequencing used immunoSEQ multiplex PCR; TCRdb keeps in-frame clones, though not all of them. The table lists 200,000 to 250,000 clones, roughly 80% of them singletons, with 0.2% to 0.25% in the top ten. Whole-study findings and limits: From TCR beta sequences, most subjects' HLA-A and HLA-B alleles were reportedly predicted accurately. In a later analysis, about 17,000 TCR beta sequences were associated with HLA alleles at 0.05 false discovery rate. Specific recognition of CMV antigens was confirmed in vitro for a few chains (all CMV-associated).

As regards this clone: Its antigen is unknown.

The chain combines TRBV5-6 with TRBJ1-1; D possibly corresponds to TRBD1 (5 bases). The sample taken for sequencing was PBMCs. The receptor's source is a girl aged 2 to 9 in good health and CMV-seronegative. For the CDR3, the DNA is TGTGCCAGCAGCTACCGACAGTTCAACACTGAAGCTTTCTTT. It yields the protein CASSYRQFNTEAFF. Full variable domain (missing parts from reference TRBV5-6 and TRBJ1-1): DAGVTQSPTHLIKTRGQQVTLRCSPKSGHDTVSWYQQALGQGPQFIFQYYEEEERQRGNFPDRFSGHQFPNYSSELNVNALLLGDSALYLCASSYRQFNTEAFFGQGTRLTVV.